The 22 T cell receptor beta chains given below trace back to one sample, sequenced in a study of T cell changes during pregnancy in multiple sclerosis. Some clones are missing from TCRdb's copy, which holds only in-frame ones; the method was immunoSEQ multiplex PCR. Found here are 40,000 to 50,000 clones, more than 85% of them singletons; the top ten hold roughly 0.6%. The sample here was CD4+ T cells from peripheral blood mononuclear cells, taken in the third trimester of pregnancy. The origin of the receptors is a female donor with multiple sclerosis, enrolled in a pregnancy study.

This chain joins TRBV4-2 and TRBJ2-2, with D perhaps TRBD2 (6 bases). V dropped 3 bases and J dropped 4 bases, with 12 bases sitting between them. The CDR3 has 15 amino acids. The germline V gene has CDR1 LGHNA and CDR2 YNFKEQ. CDR3 in amino acids: CASSQALGGTGELFF. In DNA, the CDR3 is TGTGCCAGCAGCCAGGCCCTGGGGGGCACCGGGGAGCTGTTTTTT.

The chain joins TRBV7-2 to TRBJ1-4, with 11 nucleotides matching TRBD1. Germline values: CDR1 SGHTA, CDR2 FQGNSA. The CDR3 runs 15 residues. J lost 6 bases, V lost 1 base, and 1 base had no gene match. The CDR3 region is CASSLGDRGDEKLFF. The CDR3 region has the DNA TGTGCCAGCAGCTTAGGGGACAGGGGGGATGAAAAACTGTTTTTT.

This chain uses TRBV7-9 with TRBJ1-4, with D uncertain. The CDR3 runs to 13 residues. The germline V and J ends were trimmed by 7 bases and 8 bases, with 14 bases remaining between them. Germline V gene data show CDR1 as SEHNR and CDR2 as FQNEAQ (reference sequence). The chain's CDR3 is CASTVVGNEKLFF. CDR3 bases: TGTGCCAGCACTGTAGTCGGGAACGAAAAACTGTTTTTT.

This chain connects TRBV18 to TRBJ1-6; D not certain. The CDR3 length is 17 residues. Germline CDR1 reads KGHSH; CDR2 reads LQKENI. Between the trimmed V and J ends, which lost 3 bases and 7 bases, there was a span of 19 bases. For the CDR3, the DNA is TGTGCCAGCTCACCCCCCCCGACCGAGAGGCGGAATTCACCCCTCCACTTT. Its translation is CASSPPPTERRNSPLHF. The full variable domain, completed using reference TRBV18 and TRBJ1-6, is NAGVMQNPRHLVRRRGQEARLRCSPMKGHSHVYWYRQLPEEGLKFMVYLQKENIIDESGMPKERFSAEFPKEGPSILRIQQVVRGDSAAYFCASSPPPTERRNSPLHFGNGTRLTVT.

V is TRBV19 and J is TRBJ2-7, with D uncertain. The CDR3 consists of 13 residues. V was trimmed by 3 bases and J by 2 bases, leaving 8 bases between them. The germline CDR1 and CDR2 sequences are LNHDA and SQIVND (reference sequence). Here the CDR3 DNA reads TGTGCCAGTAGTATCGGCGGTACCTACGAGCAGTACTTC. This translates into CASSIGGTYEQYF.

The V and J genes are TRBV19 and TRBJ2-2; 9 positions match TRBD1. CDR1 and CDR2 from the germline V gene are LNHDA and SQIVND (reference sequence). Trimming cost V 7 bases and J 3 bases; bases outside gene matches: 6. The length of the CDR3 is 15 residues. The CDR3 sequence: CASILGQGYTGELFF. The CDR3 DNA reads as TGTGCCAGTATTCTGGGACAGGGCTACACCGGGGAGCTGTTTTTT.

The J gene is TRBJ2-3, the V gene TRBV7-3; 9 nucleotides line up with TRBD1. Germline V gives CDR1 SGHTA, CDR2 FQGTGA. V lost 5 bases, J lost 2 bases, and 11 bases stayed unmatched. This CDR3 spans 17 amino acids. CDR3 region: CASSNPTGGRDTDTQYF. The CDR3 coding sequence is TGTGCCAGCAGCAACCCTACAGGGGGCCGTGACACAGATACGCAGTATTTT.

The chain recombines TRBV2 with TRBJ2-1, with TRBD2 identical over 11 bases. The J segment lost 16 bases and the V segment lost 6 bases, leaving 5 bases of the junction unmatched. This CDR3 region has 11 residues. From germline, CDR1 is SNHLY and CDR2 FYNNEI. The chain's CDR3 is CASSAGTSGFF. CDR3 nucleotides: TGTGCCAGCAGCGCCGGGACTAGCGGCTTCTTC.

The rearrangement joins TRBV4-2 to TRBJ2-3; 11 nucleotides match TRBD2. Unmatched junction bases numbered 6, after V lost 1 base and J lost 3 bases. CDR1 is LGHNA and CDR2 is YNFKEQ in the germline V gene. This CDR3 spans 17 amino acids. In nucleotides, the CDR3 is TGTGCCAGCAGCCAAGTCGGAATAGCGGGGGGGACAGATACGCAGTATTTT. Protein product: CASSQVGIAGGTDTQYF.

This clone occurred once. The chain couples TRBV27 to TRBJ2-6; maybe TRBD2 (6 bases). Germline V gene data show CDR1 as MNHEY and CDR2 as SMNVEV (reference sequence). The CDR3 extends over 16 amino acids. Trimming took 5 bases from V and 2 from J, leaving 13 bases between them. The CDR3 sequence is CASSPVGLTGANVLTF. CDR3 in DNA: TGTGCCAGCAGTCCAGTGGGACTTACTGGGGCCAACGTCCTGACTTTC.

The chain is built from TRBV7-3 and TRBJ2-1; 9 bases are a match to TRBD2. The CDR3 consists of 17 residues. Germline V gene sequence: CDR1 SGHTA, CDR2 FQGTGA. V trimming: 1 base; J trimming: 4 bases; junction bases outside the gene matches: 8. CDR3 residues: CASSLISGSNGYNEQFF. In DNA, the CDR3 is TGTGCCAGCAGCTTAATTAGCGGGAGTAATGGGTACAATGAGCAGTTCTTC.

The gene calls are TRBV19 and TRBJ1-1; perhaps TRBD1 as D (6 bases). This CDR3 contains 16 residues. V lost 6 bases to trimming and J lost 1 base, with 18 bases between them. Germline loops: CDR1 LNHDA, CDR2 SQIVND (reference sequence). The CDR3 here is CASRLKPTGPNTEAFF. CDR3 nucleotides: TGTGCCAGTAGGCTCAAGCCTACAGGGCCGAACACTGAAGCTTTCTTT. Filled out from reference TRBV19 and TRBJ1-1, the complete variable domain reads DGGITQSPKYLFRKEGQNVTLSCEQNLNHDAMYWYRQDPGQGLRLIYYSQIVNDFQKGDIAEGYSVSREKKESFPLTVTSAQKNPTAFYLCASRLKPTGPNTEAFFGQGTRLTVV.

The CDR3 DNA is TGTGCCATAGGGGACACTGAAGCTTTCTTT. Residues: CAIGDTEAFF. V and J are TRBV10-3 and TRBJ1-1; D may be TRBD1 (5 bases). CDR1 is ENHRY and CDR2 is SYGVKD in the germline V gene. The CDR3 totals 10 residues. Trimming shortened V by 9 bases and J by 3 bases, and 5 bases separated the two germline ends.

This chain uses TRBV2 with TRBJ2-4; 12 bases match TRBD2. CDR3 length: 19 amino acids. From germline, CDR1 is SNHLY and CDR2 FYNNEI. The J segment lost 2 bases and the V segment lost 4 bases, leaving 12 bases of the junction unmatched. The chain's CDR3 is CASSAIASGGAGTKNIQYF. The CDR3 region has the DNA TGTGCCAGCAGTGCTATCGCTAGCGGGGGGGCCGGAACCAAAAACATTCAGTACTTC.

CDR3 amino acids: CASSLDVGQGQPQHF. Written as DNA, the CDR3 is TGCGCCAGCAGCTTGGACGTAGGACAGGGCCAGCCCCAGCATTTT. V gene TRBV5-1 combines with J gene TRBJ1-5; 8 positions match TRBD1. Trimming removed 0 bases from V and 7 bases from J; junction bases left unmatched: 6. Germline loops: CDR1 SGHRS, CDR2 YFSETQ. The CDR3 has 15 amino acids. Combining the CDR3 with reference TRBV5-1 and TRBJ1-5 gives the whole variable domain KAGVTQTPRYLIKTRGQQVTLSCSPISGHRSVSWYQQTPGQGLQFLFEYFSETQRNKGNFPGRFSGRQFSNSRSEMNVSTLELGDSALYLCASSLDVGQGQPQHFGDGTRLSIL.

This clone was recorded only once. V gene TRBV19 combines with J gene TRBJ1-5; TRBD1 might be the D (6 bases). This CDR3 has 15 amino acids. Between the trimmed V and J ends, which lost 1 base and 7 bases, there was a span of 14 bases. Germline CDR1 is LNHDA and CDR2 is SQIVND (reference sequence). The CDR3 reads CASSIARGIRQPQHF. CDR3 nucleotide sequence: TGTGCCAGTAGTATAGCCAGGGGTATACGGCAGCCCCAGCATTTT. Based on the CDR3 plus reference TRBV19 and TRBJ1-5, the full variable domain is DGGITQSPKYLFRKEGQNVTLSCEQNLNHDAMYWYRQDPGQGLRLIYYSQIVNDFQKGDIAEGYSVSREKKESFPLTVTSAQKNPTAFYLCASSIARGIRQPQHFGDGTRLSIL.

This clone occurred a few times. Here the CDR3 DNA reads TGTGCCAGCAGCCAAGATTCGGTCCGCGGGGGCCTTTATGGCTACACCTTC. It codes for CASSQDSVRGGLYGYTF. The chain has TRBV14 and TRBJ1-2; perhaps TRBD1 as D (6 bases). V dropped 0 bases and J dropped 5 bases, with 19 bases sitting between them. The CDR3 extends over 17 amino acids. CDR1 SGHDN and CDR2 FVKESK come from the germline V gene.

V is TRBV28 and J is TRBJ1-4; 7 positions match TRBD1. This CDR3 is built from 15 residues. The trim removed 7 bases at V and 7 bases at J, leaving 12 bases unmatched. In germline, CDR1 is MDHEN, CDR2 SYDVKM. CDR3 residues: CASTPRRGRSEKLFF. The CDR3 nucleotides are TGTGCCAGCACGCCAAGAAGGGGGCGAAGTGAAAAACTGTTTTTT.

This clone was seen a few times. The gene calls are TRBV6-5 and TRBJ2-3; TRBD2 matches at 7 bases. Looked up from germline, CDR1 is MNHEY and CDR2 is SVGAGI. V was clipped by 2 bases and J by 3 bases; unmatched bases: 5. This CDR3 spans 15 amino acids. The DNA for the CDR3 is TGTGCCAGCAGTTACAAGTGGGGGGGGACAGATACGCAGTATTTT. Translated: CASSYKWGGTDTQYF.

V usage is TRBV7-3 and J usage is TRBJ2-1, with D maybe TRBD2 (5 bases). Germline values: CDR1 SGHTA, CDR2 FQGTGA. Between the trimmed V and J ends, which lost 8 bases and 4 bases, there was a span of 12 bases. This CDR3 comprises 13 residues. CDR3 nucleotide sequence: TGTGCCAGCGGGAGCGGTTCGTACAATGAGCAGTTCTTC. Protein product: CASGSGSYNEQFF.

The chain uses TRBV2 and TRBJ2-2, with 7 nucleotides matching TRBD1. CDR1 and CDR2 from the germline V gene are SNHLY and FYNNEI. V trimming: 10 bases; J trimming: 5 bases; junction bases outside the gene matches: 10. The length of the CDR3 is 14 residues. The CDR3 loop reads CAILLTGVTGELFF. CDR3 bases: TGTGCCATTCTACTAACAGGGGTTACCGGGGAGCTGTTTTTT.

The chain combines TRBV30 with TRBJ2-3, with D possibly being TRBD2 (6 bases). CDR1 and CDR2 (germline): GTSNPN, SVGIG (reference sequence). With 4 bases removed from V and 4 bases from J, the gap between germline ends came to 9 bases. This CDR3 region has 12 residues. DNA of the CDR3: TGTGCCTGGACCGGGAGCGCAGATACGCAGTATTTT. Protein product: CAWTGSADTQYF.